A single sample is the source of the 30 T cell receptor beta chains below, sequenced in a study of memory CD4+ T cells and cytomegalovirus serostatus. Single viable CD3+CD4+CD8-CD45RO+ cells were sorted as the memory CD4+ T cells. TCRdb keeps only in-frame clones here, not all; method: immunoSEQ multiplex PCR. The sample holds tens of thousands of clones, 79% seen once. Sequenced sample: memory CD4+ T cells from blood. These receptors were obtained from an adult in good health and CMV-seropositive.

The CDR3 is CASSLRGRRNLETQYF. The CDR3 nucleotides read TGTGCCAGCAGCTTAAGGGGCAGGAGGAATTTGGAGACCCAGTACTTC. The V gene is TRBV11-2, the J gene TRBJ2-5, with D perhaps being TRBD1 or TRBD2 (5 bases each). Trimming took 2 bases from V and 5 from J, leaving 18 bases between them. Germline V gives CDR1 SGHAT, CDR2 FQNNGV. CDR3 size: 16 residues.

The V gene is TRBV11-3, the J gene TRBJ2-5, with D perhaps matching TRBD2 (5 bases). This CDR3 comprises 12 residues. V lost 5 bases to trimming and J lost 5 bases, with 9 bases between them. The germline V gene has CDR1 SGHNT and CDR2 YENEEA. CDR3 protein: CASSKTGETQYF. In DNA, the CDR3 is TGTGCCAGCAGCAAAACGGGGGAGACCCAGTACTTC.

This chain links TRBV5-1 with TRBJ2-1, with 7 nucleotides matching TRBD2. V gave up 0 bases and J gave up 4 bases; unmatched junction bases: 4. Germline V gene data show CDR1 as SGHRS and CDR2 as YFSETQ. This CDR3 contains 15 residues. CDR3 residues: CASSLAQREYNEQFF. DNA of the CDR3: TGCGCCAGCAGCTTGGCTCAGCGGGAATACAATGAGCAGTTCTTC.

The chain recombines TRBV6-1 with TRBJ1-2; TRBD1 matches at 10 bases. Germline V gene data show CDR1 as MNHNS and CDR2 as SASEGT. This CDR3 is 14 amino acids long. After removal of 5 bases from V and 4 bases from J, the junction contained 4 bases not matched to a gene. CDR3 sequence: CASSRQGASYGYTF. The CDR3, as DNA: TGTGCCAGCAGTCGACAGGGGGCCTCCTATGGCTACACCTTC.

The table lists this clone with a few counts. This same CDR3 is encoded by further DNA sequences in the sample. The chain is built from TRBV9 and TRBJ1-6; the match to TRBD1 covers 11 bases. This CDR3 is 15 amino acids long. Germline-derived CDR1 and CDR2 are SGDLS and YYNGEE. V shed 3 bases and J 7 bases; nucleotides not matched to a gene: 3. The CDR3 sequence: CASSAGQGANSPLHF. CDR3 nucleotides: TGTGCCAGCAGCGCCGGACAGGGGGCCAATTCACCCCTCCACTTT.

The chain has TRBV4-2 and TRBJ2-1; no clear D. V shed 3 bases and J shed 7 bases, with 16 bases lying between them. The CDR3 loop spans 15 amino acids. Germline-derived CDR1 and CDR2 are LGHNA and YNFKEQ. The CDR3: CASSQDGHGENEQFF. As DNA, the CDR3 is TGTGCCAGCAGCCAGGACGGGCACGGAGAAAATGAGCAGTTCTTC.

The chain is built from TRBV5-1 and TRBJ1-5; TRBD1 matches 7 bases. CDR3 size: 15 residues. Unmatched junction bases numbered 2, after V lost 0 bases and J lost 2 bases. Germline lookup yields CDR1 SGHRS and CDR2 YFSETQ. CDR3 residues: CASSLDGQGNQPQHF. Written as DNA, the CDR3 is TGCGCCAGCAGCTTGGACGGACAGGGCAATCAGCCCCAGCATTTT.

This clone has more than one count but fewer than ten. The chain is built from TRBV7-8 and TRBJ2-7, with TRBD2 matching over 7 bases. CDR3 length: 15 amino acids. Unmatched junction bases numbered 9, after V lost 1 base and J lost 6 bases. CDR1 and CDR2 (germline): SGHVS, FQNEAQ. The CDR3 nucleotides are TGTGCCAGCAGCTTAGGAGCGGGATCCCTCGGCGAGCAGTACTTC. Protein product: CASSLGAGSLGEQYF.

This clone has only a few counts. The J gene is TRBJ1-4, the V gene TRBV27, with a possible D match to TRBD1 (6 bases). Per the germline V gene, CDR1 is MNHEY and CDR2 is SMNVEV (reference sequence). V lost 0 bases and J 8 bases, leaving 10 bases between the germline ends. The CDR3 runs to 14 residues. The CDR3 protein is CASSLSWGGEKLFF. The DNA for the CDR3 is TGTGCCAGCAGTTTATCTTGGGGGGGCGAAAAACTGTTTTTT.

The chain has TRBV6-5 and TRBJ2-4; D not certain. The V and J ends lost 0 bases and 7 bases respectively, with 10 bases between them. CDR3 size: 14 residues. CDR1 MNHEY and CDR2 SVGAGI come from the germline V gene. The CDR3 protein is CASSYSRPPNIQYF. For the CDR3, the DNA is TGTGCCAGCAGTTACTCTCGACCCCCGAACATTCAGTACTTC.

This chain uses TRBV4-1 with TRBJ1-4, with 7 bases aligning to TRBD1. V lost 2 bases and J lost 3; bases outside the gene matches: 3. The CDR3 has 15 residues. Germline CDR1 is MGHRA and CDR2 is YSYEKL. Written as DNA, the CDR3 is TGCGCCAGCAGCCAAACCGGGACAGCTAATGAAAAACTGTTTTTT. Protein: CASSQTGTANEKLFF.

The chain uses TRBV2 and TRBJ2-3, with unresolved D. CDR3 length equals 14 residues. The germline CDR1 and CDR2 sequences are SNHLY and FYNNEI. The ends were cut back, 5 bases at V and 1 base at J, with 10 bases in the middle. The CDR3 sequence: CASSTHRGTDTQYF. The CDR3 bases are TGTGCCAGCAGTACCCACCGAGGCACAGATACGCAGTATTTT.

V and J are TRBV29-1 and TRBJ1-2; tentative D call: TRBD1 (6 bases). Germline CDR1 reads SQVTM; CDR2 reads ANQGSEA. Trimming stripped 3 bases from V and 10 bases from J, with 15 bases between. The CDR3 runs 12 residues. The CDR3 here is CSVDFGTRSYTF. CDR3 DNA sequence: TGCAGCGTTGACTTCGGGACAAGGTCCTACACCTTC.

The J gene is TRBJ1-3, the V gene TRBV5-1; tentatively, D is TRBD1 (5 bases). V was cut by 4 bases and J by 0 bases, with 14 bases left in between. The CDR3 covers 16 residues. Germline-derived CDR1 and CDR2 are SGHRS and YFSETQ. Here the CDR3 DNA reads TGCGCCAGCAGCCCTGGCCCAGGGATCTCTGGAAACACCATATATTTT. This encodes CASSPGPGISGNTIYF.

CDR3 sequence reads: CASSRLPGQPQHF. The CDR3 DNA is TGTGCCAGCAGCAGGCTCCCCGGGCAGCCCCAGCATTTT. The chain couples TRBV2 to TRBJ1-5; no clear D. In germline, CDR1 is SNHLY, CDR2 FYNNEI. The CDR3 runs 13 residues. Trimming took 6 bases from V and 7 from J, leaving 13 bases between them.

This rearrangement joins TRBV10-3 to TRBJ2-1; possible D gene TRBD2, 6 bases. The V end lost 3 bases, the J end lost 7 bases, and 16 bases lay between the germline ends. This CDR3 comprises 15 residues. Germline values: CDR1 ENHRY, CDR2 SYGVKD. Here the CDR3 reads CAISDRAAGVNEQFF. CDR3 in DNA: TGTGCCATCAGTGACAGGGCAGCGGGTGTAAATGAGCAGTTCTTC.

The chain's CDR3 is CAAGGTRSNEKLFF. For the CDR3, the DNA is TGTGCTGCCGGGGGGACGAGGTCTAATGAAAAACTGTTTTTT. The V call is TRBV19, the J call TRBJ1-4; D is perhaps TRBD1 (5 bases). The CDR3 totals 14 residues. Germline assignment: CDR1 LNHDA and CDR2 SQIVND (reference sequence).

The gene calls are TRBV19 and TRBJ2-7; 9 bases align to TRBD1. Germline V gene lookup returns CDR1 LNHDA and CDR2 SQIVND (reference sequence). J gave up 3 bases and V 2 bases, and 8 bases lay outside the gene matches. This CDR3 is 16 amino acids long. The DNA for the CDR3 is TGTGCCAGTAGTATAACCTTTGGGACAGGGAACTACGAGCAGTACTTC. This sequence encodes CASSITFGTGNYEQYF.

This chain uses TRBV4-2 with TRBJ2-3, with unresolved D. CDR1 is LGHNA, CDR2 YNFKEQ, per germline. Trimming took 1 base from V and 1 from J, leaving 3 bases between them. The CDR3 covers 13 residues. The CDR3 region has the DNA TGTGCCAGCAGCCAAGTGGGCACAGATACGCAGTATTTT. Encoded protein: CASSQVGTDTQYF.

The genes are TRBV27 and TRBJ2-3; TRBD1 agrees at 7 bases. The CDR3 is 13 residues long. From germline, CDR1 is MNHEY and CDR2 SMNVEV (reference sequence). Trimming took 6 bases from V and 1 from J; bases not matched to a gene: 1. CDR3 DNA: TGTGCCAGCAGGGGGACAGGCACAGATACGCAGTATTTT. Protein sequence: CASRGTGTDTQYF.

The V gene is TRBV28, the J gene TRBJ1-1; 9 nucleotides align to TRBD1. CDR1 and CDR2 from the germline V gene are MDHEN and SYDVKM. Trimming removed 5 bases from V and 1 base from J; junction bases left unmatched: 5. The CDR3 extends over 15 amino acids. The DNA for the CDR3 is TGTGCCAGCAGTCCCGGACAGGGGAAGAACACTGAAGCTTTCTTT. Its protein is CASSPGQGKNTEAFF.

This chain uses TRBV28 with TRBJ1-5, with TRBD1 identical over 7 bases. After removal of 3 bases from V and 6 bases from J, the junction contained 17 bases not matched to a gene. The CDR3 totals 18 residues. The germline V gene encodes CDR1 MDHEN and CDR2 SYDVKM. In nucleotides, the CDR3 is TGTGCCAGCAGTTTTCCGGGGCAGGGGGTATGGGTAGGTCAGCCCCAGCATTTT. Translation gives CASSFPGQGVWVGQPQHF.

This clone appeared once. This chain joins TRBV7-2 and TRBJ2-3, with a possible D match to TRBD1 (6 bases). The length of the CDR3 is 14 residues. V gave up 5 bases and J gave up 5 bases, with 14 bases separating them. Germline V gene lookup returns CDR1 SGHTA and CDR2 FQGNSA. CDR3 in amino acids: CASSANIRGDTQYF. The CDR3 DNA follows: TGTGCCAGCAGCGCAAACATCAGGGGAGATACGCAGTATTTT. The whole variable domain, remainder taken from reference TRBV7-2 and TRBJ2-3, is GAGVSQSPSNKVTEKGKDVELRCDPISGHTALYWYRQSLGQGLEFLIYFQGNSAPDKSGLPSDRFSAERTGGSVSTLTIQRTQQEDSAVYLCASSANIRGDTQYFGPGTRLTVL.

CDR3 sequence reads: CASSQDPPSSGGLWTQYF. The DNA for the CDR3 is TGCGCCAGCAGCCAAGACCCACCCTCTAGCGGGGGTTTGTGGACCCAGTACTTC. The chain couples TRBV4-3 to TRBJ2-5, with 10 bases fitting TRBD2. With V trimmed by 0 bases and J by 7 bases, 14 bases remained unmatched. The CDR3 extends over 18 amino acids. The germline V gene has CDR1 LGHNA and CDR2 YSLEER.

The chain joins TRBV29-1 to TRBJ1-3; 7 positions match TRBD1. The length of the CDR3 is 14 residues. The germline gives CDR1 SQVTM, CDR2 ANQGSEA. V was pared by 6 bases and J by 4 bases, with 9 bases of the junction left unmatched. CDR3 loop: CSVEQGTGGNTIYF. CDR3 sequence (DNA): TGCAGCGTCGAACAGGGGACGGGGGGAAACACCATATATTTT.

V and J are TRBV2 and TRBJ1-2, with 8 nucleotides matching TRBD1. CDR1 SNHLY and CDR2 FYNNEI come from the germline V gene. The CDR3 extends over 12 amino acids. Trimming took 9 bases from V and 6 from J; bases not matched to a gene: 6. This CDR3 is CARQTGVDGYTF. DNA for the CDR3: TGTGCCAGACAGACAGGGGTGGATGGCTACACCTTC. The full variable domain, rest sourced from reference TRBV2 and TRBJ1-2, is EPEVTQTPSHQVTQMGQEVILRCVPISNHLYFYWYRQILGQKVEFLVSFYNNEISEKSEIFDDQFSVERPDGSNFTLKIRSTKLEDSAMYFCARQTGVDGYTFGSGTRLTVV.

The chain uses TRBV28 and TRBJ2-3, with 11 bases matching TRBD2. CDR1 is MDHEN, CDR2 SYDVKM, per germline. The CDR3 has 16 amino acids. V shed 6 bases, J shed 3 bases, and the junction held 8 bases outside the gene matches. The CDR3 DNA follows: TGTGCCAGCAGCCGGGGACTAGCGGAGGGGACAGATACGCAGTATTTT. Protein: CASSRGLAEGTDTQYF. Complete variable domain (other parts from reference TRBV28 and TRBJ2-3): DVKVTQSSRYLVKRTGEKVFLECVQDMDHENMFWYRQDPGLGLRLIYFSYDVKMKEKGDIPEGYSVSREKKERFSLILESASTNQTSMYLCASSRGLAEGTDTQYFGPGTRLTVL.

The DNA for the CDR3 is TGTGCCAGCAGTGAGCAGGCGTTCAGTCAAGAGACCCAGTACTTC. Protein product: CASSEQAFSQETQYF. V and J are TRBV6-1 and TRBJ2-5; no reliable D call. V gave up 3 bases and J gave up 2 bases, with 13 bases separating them. Germline assignment: CDR1 MNHNS and CDR2 SASEGT. The CDR3 has 15 amino acids.

The chain is built from TRBV18 and TRBJ2-3; tentatively, D is TRBD1 (5 bases). Germline V gene lookup returns CDR1 KGHSH and CDR2 LQKENI. The CDR3 totals 16 residues. V dropped 0 bases and J dropped 4 bases, with 14 bases sitting between them. This CDR3 is CASSPPGRVGADTQYF. Written as DNA, the CDR3 is TGTGCCAGCTCACCACCCGGCAGGGTAGGTGCAGATACGCAGTATTTT.

The chain has TRBV5-6 and TRBJ2-5; the D is unclear. The CDR3 runs 14 residues. CDR1 is SGHDT, CDR2 YYEEEE, per germline. Trimming cost V 5 bases and J 0 bases, with 11 bases left between them. The CDR3: CASSSPGNQETQYF. CDR3 nucleotides: TGTGCCAGCAGTTCTCCTGGGAACCAAGAGACCCAGTACTTC.